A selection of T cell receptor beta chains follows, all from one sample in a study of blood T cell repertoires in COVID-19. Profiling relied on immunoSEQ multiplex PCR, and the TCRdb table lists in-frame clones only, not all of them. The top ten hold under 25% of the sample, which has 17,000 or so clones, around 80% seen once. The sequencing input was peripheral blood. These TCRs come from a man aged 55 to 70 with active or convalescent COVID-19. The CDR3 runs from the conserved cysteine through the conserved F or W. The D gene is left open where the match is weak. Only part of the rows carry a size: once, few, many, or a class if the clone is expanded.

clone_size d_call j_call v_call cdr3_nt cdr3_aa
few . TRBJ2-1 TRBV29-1 TGCAGCGCCCCAGGCAGGGGCGAACTCAATGAGCAGTTCTTC CSAPGRGELNEQFF
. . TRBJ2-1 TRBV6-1 TGTGCCAGCAGTGGCGCAAGGAGCGGGCGTTACAATGAGCAGTTCTTC CASSGARSGRYNEQFF
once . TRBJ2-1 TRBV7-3 TGTGCCAGCAGCTTACTACCACTCAATGAGCAGTTCTTC CASSLLPLNEQFF
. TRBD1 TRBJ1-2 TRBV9 TGTGCCAGCAGCGTAGCAGGGGGCTTC CASSVAGGF
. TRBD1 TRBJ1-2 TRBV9 TGTGCCAGCAGTTCTCGACAGGGAGAGGGCTACACCTTC CASSSRQGEGYTF
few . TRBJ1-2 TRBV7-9 TGTGCCAGCAGCTTAAGAGAGACTAACTATGGCTACACCTTC CASSLRETNYGYTF
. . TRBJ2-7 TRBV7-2 TGTGCCAGCAGCTTAACGTTCGCTACCTACGAGCAGTACTTC CASSLTFATYEQYF
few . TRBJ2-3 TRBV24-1 TGTGCCACCAGTGATTCCGGGACTGGCACAGATACGCAGTATTTT CATSDSGTGTDTQYF
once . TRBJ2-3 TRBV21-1 TGTGCCAGCAGCAAAGTCGGGAGACCAGGCACAGATACGCAGTATTTT CASSKVGRPGTDTQYF
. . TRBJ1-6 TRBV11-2 TGTGCCAGGGTAAGTGCGTCCTATAATTCACCCCTCCACTTT CARVSASYNSPLHF
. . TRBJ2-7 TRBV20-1 TGCAGTGCCGGGAGCTACGAGCAGTACTTC CSAGSYEQYF
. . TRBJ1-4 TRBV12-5 TGTGCTAGTGGTCGACACTTACTTAATGAAAAACTGTTTTTT CASGRHLLNEKLFF
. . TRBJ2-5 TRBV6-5 TGTGCCAGCACCCCAAAGGGGTTAGAGACCCAGTACTTC CASTPKGLETQYF
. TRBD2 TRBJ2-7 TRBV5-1 TGCGCCAGCAGCCCCGCGGGAGGGTTCGGTCGGGACGAGCAGTACTTC CASSPAGGFGRDEQYF
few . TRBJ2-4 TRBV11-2 TGTGCCAGCAGCTTCCGAGGGACTCTGGATAGCCAAAACATTCAGTACTTC CASSFRGTLDSQNIQYF
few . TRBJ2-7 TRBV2 TGTGCCAGCAGTGAACGCAGCTACGAGCAGTACTTC CASSERSYEQYF
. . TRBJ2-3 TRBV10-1 TGCGCCAGCAGTGATTCAGGGGTTACGCAGTATTTT CASSDSGVTQYF
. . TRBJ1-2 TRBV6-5 TGTGCCACCTCGACAGGTTCTAACTATGGCTACACCTTC CATSTGSNYGYTF
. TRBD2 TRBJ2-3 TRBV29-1 TGCAGCGGGGGGACTAGCGGGTCAGATACGCAGTATTTT CSGGTSGSDTQYF
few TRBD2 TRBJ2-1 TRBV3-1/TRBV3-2 TGTGCCAGCAGCGTGACCGGGACTAGCGCCCCCAATGAGCAGTTCTTC CASSVTGTSAPNEQFF
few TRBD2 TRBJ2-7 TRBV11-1 TGTGCCAGCAGCCTCGCTTGGACGGGAGGAGTCCACGAGCAGTACTTC CASSLAWTGGVHEQYF
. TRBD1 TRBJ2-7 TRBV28 TGTGCCAGCAGCTCCCGGGACAGTGTTCCCTACGAGCAGTACTTC CASSSRDSVPYEQYF
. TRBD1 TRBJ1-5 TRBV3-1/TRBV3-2 TGTGCCAGCAGCCTCGGGACAGGGAGCAATCAGCCCCAGCATTTT CASSLGTGSNQPQHF
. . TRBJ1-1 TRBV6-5 TGTGCCAGCAGGCGGGATGTGAACACTGAAGCTTTCTTT CASRRDVNTEAFF
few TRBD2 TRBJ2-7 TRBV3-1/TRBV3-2 TGTGCCAGCAGCCTCCGAGAGCGGGAGGGCCTGGGGTACGAGCAGTACTTC CASSLREREGLGYEQYF
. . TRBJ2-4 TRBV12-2 TGTGCAAGTCGCTTAGAAGACAGGGGGACTAGCGGGAATGGAGCCAAAAACATTCAGTACTTC CASRLEDRGTSGNGAKNIQYF
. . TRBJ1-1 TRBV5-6 TGTGCCAGCAGCTTGGCCGCGCTTATGAACACTGAAGCTTTCTTT CASSLAALMNTEAFF
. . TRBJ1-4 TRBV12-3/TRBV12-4 TGTGCCAGCAGTTTGGGCTATGAAAAACTGTTTTTT CASSLGYEKLFF
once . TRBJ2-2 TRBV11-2 TGTGCCAGCAGCTCCATTCGCCACAGGGAATCCGGGGAGCTGTTTTTT CASSSIRHRESGELFF
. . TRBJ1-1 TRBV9 TGTGCCAGCAGCGTTTCCGGGAGATCGGACACTGAAGCTTTCTTT CASSVSGRSDTEAFF
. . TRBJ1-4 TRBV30 TGTGCCTGGGGACCGGGACTGGGAAAACTGTTTTTT CAWGPGLGKLFF
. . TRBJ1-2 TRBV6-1 TGTGCCAGCAGTGACGGGCAGGGCTATGGCTACACCTTC CASSDGQGYGYTF
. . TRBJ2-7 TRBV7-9 TGTGCCAGCGGAGATTACGAGCAGTACTTC CASGDYEQYF
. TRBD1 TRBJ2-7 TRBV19 TGTGCCAGTAGTGTCCGGGACAGGGTCTACGAGCAGTACTTC CASSVRDRVYEQYF
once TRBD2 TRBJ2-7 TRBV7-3 TGTGCCAGCAGCCCCGACGGGAGGGCCTACGAGCAGTACTTC CASSPDGRAYEQYF
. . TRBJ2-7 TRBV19 TGTGCCAGTAGTATCGTAGGGGATGTCTCCTACGAGCAGTACTTC CASSIVGDVSYEQYF
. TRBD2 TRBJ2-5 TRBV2 TGTGCCAGCAGTAGGACTAGCGGGGGGTACGAGACCCAGTACTTC CASSRTSGGYETQYF
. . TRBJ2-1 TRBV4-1 TGCGCCAGCAGCCAACCCAAGGGGAATGAGCAGTTCTTC CASSQPKGNEQFF
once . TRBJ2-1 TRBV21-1 TGTGCCAGCAGCAAAGTAGGGACTAGCGGGCTCAACGGGGACAATGAGCAGTTCTTC CASSKVGTSGLNGDNEQFF
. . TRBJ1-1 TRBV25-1 TGTGCCAGCACCCATGGGAGCACTGAAGCTTTCTTT CASTHGSTEAFF
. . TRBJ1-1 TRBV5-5 TGTGCCAGCAGCCGGGACACCTTTAGTACTGAAGCTTTCTTT CASSRDTFSTEAFF
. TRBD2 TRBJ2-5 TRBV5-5 TGTGCCAGCAGCCCTTGGACTAGCGGGAGAGCCGGGAGTAAGACCCAGTACTTC CASSPWTSGRAGSKTQYF
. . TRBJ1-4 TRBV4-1 TGCGCCAGCAGCCGGCCAGGAGGGGGGGGAACTAATGAAAAACTGTTTTTT CASSRPGGGGTNEKLFF
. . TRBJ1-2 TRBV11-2 TGTGCCAGCAGCTCACAAACAGGTTCCTATGGCTACACCTTC CASSSQTGSYGYTF
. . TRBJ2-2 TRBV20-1 TGCAGTGCTAGTTCAGGGGTTAGCCCCGCCGGGGAGCTGTTTTTT CSASSGVSPAGELFF
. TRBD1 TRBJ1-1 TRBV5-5 TGTGCCAGCAGCCGACAGGGGGGGACTGAAGCTTTCTTT CASSRQGGTEAFF
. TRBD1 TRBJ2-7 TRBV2 TGTGTGATGGTTAGGACAGGGTCGCTAGACGAGCAGTACTTC CVMVRTGSLDEQYF
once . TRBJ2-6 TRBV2 TGTGCCAGCAGTTGGACAGCGAACTCTGGGGCCAACGTCCTGACTTTC CASSWTANSGANVLTF
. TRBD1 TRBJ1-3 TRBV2 TGTGCCAGCAGTTTCGCCCTCCAGGGGGCGCAAAGAAACACCATATATTTT CASSFALQGAQRNTIYF
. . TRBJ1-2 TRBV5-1 TGCGCCAGCAGGAAAAGCCAGGAAGATGGCTACACCTTC CASRKSQEDGYTF
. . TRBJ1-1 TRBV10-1 TGCGCCAGCAGTGAGTCTTCAGCGGCCATGCGTGCTTTCTTT CASSESSAAMRAFF
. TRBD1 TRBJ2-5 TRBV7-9 TGTGCCAGCAGCTTAGCCTCAGGGGGCCAGGAGGCCCAGTACTTC CASSLASGGQEAQYF
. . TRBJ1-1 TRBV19 TGTGCCAGCAACGGGCGGGGGGAGAACACTGAAGCTTTCTTT CASNGRGENTEAFF
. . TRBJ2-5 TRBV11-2 TGTGCCAGCAGCGAAATGAGGGAGACCCAGTACTTC CASSEMRETQYF
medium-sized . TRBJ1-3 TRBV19 TGTGCCAGTAGTTACGATATCTACGAGCACTCTGGAAACACCATATATTTT CASSYDIYEHSGNTIYF
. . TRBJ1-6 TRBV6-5 TGTGCCAGCAGCAGGGGAAGCACCTATAATTCACCCCTCCACTTT CASSRGSTYNSPLHF
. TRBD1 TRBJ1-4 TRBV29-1 TGCAGCGTTGATACCGGGACAGGCGTAGAAAAACTGTTTTTT CSVDTGTGVEKLFF
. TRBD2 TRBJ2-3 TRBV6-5 TGTGCCAGCAGGCGCGGGGGGGATAGCACAGATACGCAGTATTTT CASRRGGDSTDTQYF
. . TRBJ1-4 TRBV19 TGTGCCAGTATATCGGCCCAGGCCGGCTCTAATGAAAAACTGTTTTTT CASISAQAGSNEKLFF
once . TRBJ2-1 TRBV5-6 TGTGCCAGCAGTCCTCTAAACAGTAACAATGAGCAGTTCTTC CASSPLNSNNEQFF